This T cell receptor (beta chain) was sequenced during a study of cytomegalovirus exposure and HLA in healthy donors. On the study more broadly: The 120 validation repertoires and the approximately 640 first-cohort repertoires shared a platform, a later analysis reported.

This CDR3 is built from 14 residues. CDR1 and CDR2 (germline): SGDLS, YYNGEE. Trimming took 4 bases from V and 6 from J, leaving 15 bases between them. Produced via immunoSEQ multiplex PCR; TCRdb's table is partial and in-frame only. The table includes 150,000 or so clones, 75% to 90% detected once. For this clone: What it binds is unknown.

Notes on the study in general: For cytomegalovirus status, the classifier reportedly gave diagnoses with high specificity and sensitivity. Under in vitro conditions, three CMV-associated chains were confirmed as specific for CMV antigens. That first-cohort TCR clusters tended to co-occur in the roughly 130 validation repertoires was found in a later analysis.

The chain recombines TRBV9 with TRBJ2-3; the D gene is possibly TRBD1 (5 bases). The receptor was isolated from a woman aged 25 to 39 in good health and CMV-seropositive. Sequenced sample: PBMCs. Here the CDR3 DNA reads TGTGCCAGCAGCCCCCGGACAAACGGTGATACGCAGTATTTT. Protein: CASSPRTNGDTQYF. The variable domain in full, with the rest retrieved from reference TRBV9 and TRBJ2-3, is DSGVTQTPKHLITATGQRVTLRCSPRSGDLSVYWYQQSLDQGLQFLIQYYNGEERAKGNILERFSAQQFPDLHSELNLSSLELGDSALYFCASSPRTNGDTQYFGPGTRLTVL.